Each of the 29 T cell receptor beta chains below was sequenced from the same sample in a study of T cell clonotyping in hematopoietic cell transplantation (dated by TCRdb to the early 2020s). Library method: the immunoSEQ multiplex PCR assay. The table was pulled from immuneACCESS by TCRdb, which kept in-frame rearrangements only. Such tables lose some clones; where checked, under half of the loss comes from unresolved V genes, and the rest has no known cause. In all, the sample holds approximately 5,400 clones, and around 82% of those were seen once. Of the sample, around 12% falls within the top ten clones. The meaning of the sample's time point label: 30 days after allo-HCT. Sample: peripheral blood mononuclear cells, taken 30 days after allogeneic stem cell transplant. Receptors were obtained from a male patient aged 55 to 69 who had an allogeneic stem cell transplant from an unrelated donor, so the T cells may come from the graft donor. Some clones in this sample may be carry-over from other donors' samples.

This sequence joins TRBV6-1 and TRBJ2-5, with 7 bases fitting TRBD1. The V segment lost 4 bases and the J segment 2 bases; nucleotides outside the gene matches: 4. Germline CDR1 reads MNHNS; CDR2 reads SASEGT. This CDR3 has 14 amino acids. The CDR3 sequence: CASSATGSQETQYF. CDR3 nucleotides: TGTGCCAGCAGTGCGACAGGGTCTCAAGAGACCCAGTACTTC.

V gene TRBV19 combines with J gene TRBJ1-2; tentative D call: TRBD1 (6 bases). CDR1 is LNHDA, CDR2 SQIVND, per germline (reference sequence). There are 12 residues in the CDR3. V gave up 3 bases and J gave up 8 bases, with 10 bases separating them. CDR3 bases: TGTGCCAGTAGTATGGGGGCTAGGGGCTACACCTTC. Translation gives CASSMGARGYTF.

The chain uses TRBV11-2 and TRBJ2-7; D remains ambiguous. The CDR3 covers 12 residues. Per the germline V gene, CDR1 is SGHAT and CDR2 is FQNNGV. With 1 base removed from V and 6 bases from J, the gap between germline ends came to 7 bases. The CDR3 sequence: CASSLGLSEQYF. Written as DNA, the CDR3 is TGTGCCAGCAGCTTAGGTCTTTCCGAGCAGTACTTC.

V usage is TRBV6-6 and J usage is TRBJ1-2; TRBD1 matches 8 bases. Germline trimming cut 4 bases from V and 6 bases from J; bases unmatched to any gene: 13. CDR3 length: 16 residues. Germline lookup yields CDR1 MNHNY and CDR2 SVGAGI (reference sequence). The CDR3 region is CASSSTGADFTHGYTF. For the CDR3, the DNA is TGTGCCAGCAGTTCGACAGGGGCGGACTTCACTCATGGCTACACCTTC.

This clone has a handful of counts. CDR3 bases: TGTGCCAGCACCCCGCGGGGGGGTGGTTACGAGCAGTACTTC. Protein product: CASTPRGGGYEQYF. This chain links TRBV7-8 with TRBJ2-7; TRBD2 matches at 9 bases. Germline V gene lookup returns CDR1 SGHVS and CDR2 FQNEAQ. The V segment lost 7 bases and the J segment 4 bases; nucleotides outside the gene matches: 8. The CDR3 length is 14 residues.

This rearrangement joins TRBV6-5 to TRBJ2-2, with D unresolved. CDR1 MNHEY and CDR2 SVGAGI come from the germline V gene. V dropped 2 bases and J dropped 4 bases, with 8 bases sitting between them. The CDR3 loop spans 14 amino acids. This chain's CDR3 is CASSYQKFTGELFF. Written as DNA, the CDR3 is TGTGCCAGCAGTTACCAGAAGTTCACCGGGGAGCTGTTTTTT.

The DNA of the CDR3 is TGTGCCAGCAGCGGTATTTTCTGGGGATCTGGCTACACCTTC. It is translated as CASSGIFWGSGYTF. The J gene is TRBJ1-2, the V gene TRBV14, with D unresolved. This CDR3 has 14 amino acids. V gave up 5 bases and J gave up 7 bases, with 17 bases separating them. Per the germline V gene, CDR1 is SGHDN and CDR2 is FVKESK. Looking up the rest from reference TRBV14 and TRBJ1-2 gives the full variable domain: EAGVTQFPSHSVIEKGQTVTLRCDPISGHDNLYWYRRVMGKEIKFLLHFVKESKQDESGMPNNRFLAERTGGTYSTLKVQPAELEDSGVYFCASSGIFWGSGYTFGSGTRLTVV.

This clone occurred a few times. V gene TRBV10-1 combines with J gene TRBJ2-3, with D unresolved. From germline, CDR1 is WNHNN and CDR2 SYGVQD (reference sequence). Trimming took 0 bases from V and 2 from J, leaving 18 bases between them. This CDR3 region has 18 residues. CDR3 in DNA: TGCGCCAGCAGTGAGTCGATCTCGTCGGCAGGAACCACAGATACGCAGTATTTT. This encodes CASSESISSAGTTDTQYF.

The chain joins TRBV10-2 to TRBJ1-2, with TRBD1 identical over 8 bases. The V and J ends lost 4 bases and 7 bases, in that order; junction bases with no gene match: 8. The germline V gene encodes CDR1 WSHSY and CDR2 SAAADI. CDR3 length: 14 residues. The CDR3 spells CASSGSDRAAGYTF. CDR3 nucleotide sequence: TGCGCCAGCAGTGGTTCGGACAGGGCTGCTGGCTACACCTTC.

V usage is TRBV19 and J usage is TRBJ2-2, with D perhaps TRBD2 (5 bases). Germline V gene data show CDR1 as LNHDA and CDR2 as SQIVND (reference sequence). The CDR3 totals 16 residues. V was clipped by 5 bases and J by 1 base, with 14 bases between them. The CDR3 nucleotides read TGTGCCAGTAGTTACGGAGCGGAACTGAACACCGGGGAGCTGTTTTTT. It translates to CASSYGAELNTGELFF.

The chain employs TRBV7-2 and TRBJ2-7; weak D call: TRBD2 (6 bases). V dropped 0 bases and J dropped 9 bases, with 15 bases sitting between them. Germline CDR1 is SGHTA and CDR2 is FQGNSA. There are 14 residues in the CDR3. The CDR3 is CASSLALRRAGQYF. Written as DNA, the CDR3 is TGTGCCAGCAGCTTAGCGCTGAGGAGGGCGGGGCAGTACTTC.

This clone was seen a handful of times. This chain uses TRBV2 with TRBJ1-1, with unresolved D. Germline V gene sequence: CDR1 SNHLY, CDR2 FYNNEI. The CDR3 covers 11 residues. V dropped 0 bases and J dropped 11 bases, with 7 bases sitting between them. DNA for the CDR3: TGTGCCAGCAGTGAAGCATTGGAGGCTTTCTTT. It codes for CASSEALEAFF.

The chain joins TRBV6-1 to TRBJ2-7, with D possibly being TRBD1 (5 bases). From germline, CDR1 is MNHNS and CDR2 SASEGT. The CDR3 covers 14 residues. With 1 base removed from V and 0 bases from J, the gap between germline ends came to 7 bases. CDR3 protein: CASSEGGGSYEQYF. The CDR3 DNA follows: TGTGCCAGCAGTGAAGGGGGCGGCTCCTACGAGCAGTACTTC.

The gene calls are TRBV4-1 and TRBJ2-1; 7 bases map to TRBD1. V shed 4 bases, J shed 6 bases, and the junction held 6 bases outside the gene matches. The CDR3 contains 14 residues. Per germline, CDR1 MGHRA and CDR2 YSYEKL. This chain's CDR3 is CASSPYRGINEQFF. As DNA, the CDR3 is TGCGCCAGCAGCCCTTACAGGGGAATCAATGAGCAGTTCTTC.

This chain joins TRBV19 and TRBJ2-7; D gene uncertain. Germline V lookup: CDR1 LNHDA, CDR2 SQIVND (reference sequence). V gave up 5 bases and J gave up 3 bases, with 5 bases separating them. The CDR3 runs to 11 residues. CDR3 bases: TGTGCCAGTAGTGCCCACTACGAGCAGTACTTC. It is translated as CASSAHYEQYF.

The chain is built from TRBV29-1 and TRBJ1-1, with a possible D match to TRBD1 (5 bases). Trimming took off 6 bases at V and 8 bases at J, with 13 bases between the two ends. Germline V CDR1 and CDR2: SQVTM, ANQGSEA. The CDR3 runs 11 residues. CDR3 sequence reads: CSVEINREAFF. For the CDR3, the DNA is TGCAGCGTGGAGATAAACAGGGAAGCTTTCTTT.

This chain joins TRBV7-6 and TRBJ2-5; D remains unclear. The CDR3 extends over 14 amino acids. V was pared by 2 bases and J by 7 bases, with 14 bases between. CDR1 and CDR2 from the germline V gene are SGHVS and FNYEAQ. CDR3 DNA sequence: TGTGCCAGCAGCTTACTACAGCCTCCTGGGACCCAGTACTTC. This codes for CASSLLQPPGTQYF.

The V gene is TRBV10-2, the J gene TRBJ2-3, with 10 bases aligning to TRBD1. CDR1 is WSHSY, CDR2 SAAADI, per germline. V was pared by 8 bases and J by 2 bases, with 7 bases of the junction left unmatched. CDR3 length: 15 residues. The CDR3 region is CASALTGGYTDTQYF. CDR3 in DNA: TGCGCCAGCGCCTTGACAGGGGGCTACACAGATACGCAGTATTTT.

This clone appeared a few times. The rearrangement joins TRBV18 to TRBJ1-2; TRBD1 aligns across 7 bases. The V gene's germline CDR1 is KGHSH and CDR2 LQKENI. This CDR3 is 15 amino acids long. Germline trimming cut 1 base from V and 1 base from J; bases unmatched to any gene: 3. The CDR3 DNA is TGTGCCAGCTCACCACGGGACAGCTTTAACTATGGCTACACCTTC. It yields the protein CASSPRDSFNYGYTF.

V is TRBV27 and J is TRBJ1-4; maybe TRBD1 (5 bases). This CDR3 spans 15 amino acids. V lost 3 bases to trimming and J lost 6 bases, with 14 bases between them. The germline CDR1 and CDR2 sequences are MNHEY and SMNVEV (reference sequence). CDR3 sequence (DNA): TGTGCCAGCAGTTTTAACGGGGGAATGTATGAAAAACTGTTTTTT. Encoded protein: CASSFNGGMYEKLFF.

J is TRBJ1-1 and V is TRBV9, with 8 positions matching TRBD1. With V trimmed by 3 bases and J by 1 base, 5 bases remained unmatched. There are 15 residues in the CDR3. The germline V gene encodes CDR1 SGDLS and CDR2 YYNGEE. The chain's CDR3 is CASSEQDRGNTEAFF. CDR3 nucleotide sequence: TGTGCCAGCAGCGAGCAAGACAGGGGGAACACTGAAGCTTTCTTT.

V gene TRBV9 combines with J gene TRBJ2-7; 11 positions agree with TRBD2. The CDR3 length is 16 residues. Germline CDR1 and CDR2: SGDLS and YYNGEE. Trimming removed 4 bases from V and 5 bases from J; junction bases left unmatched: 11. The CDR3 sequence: CASSPIAGGHSHEQYF. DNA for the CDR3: TGTGCCAGCAGCCCAATAGCGGGGGGGCATTCCCACGAGCAGTACTTC.

The CDR3 DNA reads TGCGCCAGCAGCTTGGCCAAGGGGACTCATGGCTACACCTTC. Translation gives CASSLAKGTHGYTF. V usage is TRBV5-1 and J usage is TRBJ1-2; TRBD1 might be the D (5 bases). Germline CDR1 is SGHRS and CDR2 is YFSETQ. Trimming removed 0 bases at V and 6 bases at J, with 12 bases between. This CDR3 region has 14 residues. Variable domain in full (rest from reference TRBV5-1 and TRBJ1-2): KAGVTQTPRYLIKTRGQQVTLSCSPISGHRSVSWYQQTPGQGLQFLFEYFSETQRNKGNFPGRFSGRQFSNSRSEMNVSTLELGDSALYLCASSLAKGTHGYTFGSGTRLTVV.

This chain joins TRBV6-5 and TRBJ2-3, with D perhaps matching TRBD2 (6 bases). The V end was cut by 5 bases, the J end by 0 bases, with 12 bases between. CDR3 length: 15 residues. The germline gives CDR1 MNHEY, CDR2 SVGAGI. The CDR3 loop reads CASSLSGTSTDTQYF. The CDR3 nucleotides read TGTGCCAGCAGTCTATCCGGGACTAGCACAGATACGCAGTATTTT.

This chain's CDR3 is CASSKEYQATEAFF. The CDR3, as DNA: TGTGCCAGCAGCAAGGAATACCAGGCCACTGAAGCTTTCTTT. The genes are TRBV5-4 and TRBJ1-1, with no clear D. This CDR3 region has 14 residues. V lost 4 bases, J lost 4 bases, and 14 bases lay in between. In germline, CDR1 is SGHNT, CDR2 YYREEE (reference sequence).

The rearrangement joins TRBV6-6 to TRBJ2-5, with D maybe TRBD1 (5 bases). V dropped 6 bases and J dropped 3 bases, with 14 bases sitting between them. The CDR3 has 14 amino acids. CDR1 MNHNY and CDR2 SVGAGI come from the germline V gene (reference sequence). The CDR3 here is CASSTIGVKETQYF. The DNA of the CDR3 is TGTGCCAGCAGCACCATAGGGGTAAAAGAGACCCAGTACTTC.

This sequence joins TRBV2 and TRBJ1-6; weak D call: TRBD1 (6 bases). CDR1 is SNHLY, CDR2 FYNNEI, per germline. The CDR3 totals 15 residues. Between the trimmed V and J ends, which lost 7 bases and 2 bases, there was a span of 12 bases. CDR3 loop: CASKDSMAYNSPLHF. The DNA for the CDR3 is TGTGCCAGCAAGGACAGTATGGCCTATAATTCACCCCTCCACTTT.

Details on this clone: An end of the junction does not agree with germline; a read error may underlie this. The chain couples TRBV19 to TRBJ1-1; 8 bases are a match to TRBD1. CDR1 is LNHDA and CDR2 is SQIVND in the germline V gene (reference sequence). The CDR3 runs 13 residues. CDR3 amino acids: CASTIGQGTEAFF. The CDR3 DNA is TGTGCCAGTACTATAGGACAGGGCACTGAAGCTTTCTTT.

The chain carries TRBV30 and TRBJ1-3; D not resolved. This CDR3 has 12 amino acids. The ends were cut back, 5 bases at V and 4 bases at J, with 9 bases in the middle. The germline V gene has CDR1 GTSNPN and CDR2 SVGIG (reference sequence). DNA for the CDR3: TGTGCCTGGGCCGAAGGGGGAAACACCATATATTTT. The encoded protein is CAWAEGGNTIYF.